A single sample gave rise to the 22 T cell receptor beta chains below, sequenced in a study of siplizumab effects on memory and regulatory T cells. Only in-frame clones appear in the TCRdb table, and some are missing; sequencing was by immunoSEQ multiplex PCR. The data contain over 65,000 clones, over 90% of them singletons. Specimen: CD8+ T cells sorted from blood. The receptors originated from a human donor in good health.

Only one count was recorded for this clone. V and J are TRBV4-1 and TRBJ2-7; 13 positions match TRBD2. V shed 1 base, J shed 3 bases, and the junction held 3 bases outside the gene matches. This CDR3 comprises 16 residues. CDR1 and CDR2 from the germline V gene are MGHRA and YSYEKL. For the CDR3, the DNA is TGCGCCAGCAGCCAAGGTTGGACTAGCGGGAGCTACGAGCAGTACTTC. Protein sequence: CASSQGWTSGSYEQYF.

Concerning this clone: Other DNA sequences of this sample code for an identical CDR3. V is TRBV27 and J is TRBJ2-7, with TRBD2 identical over 15 bases. With V trimmed by 4 bases and J by 4 bases, 8 bases remained unmatched. The CDR3 spans 17 residues. Germline-derived CDR1 and CDR2 are MNHEY and SMNVEV (reference sequence). This CDR3 reads CASSYAGLAGGFYEQYF. Written as DNA, the CDR3 is TGTGCCAGCAGTTATGCGGGACTAGCGGGAGGTTTTTACGAGCAGTACTTC.

This chain uses TRBV4-2 with TRBJ2-1; 8 positions agree with TRBD2. CDR1 LGHNA and CDR2 YNFKEQ come from the germline V gene. CDR3 size: 17 residues. Trimming at V came to 4 bases and at J to 1 base, leaving 9 bases not matched to a gene. CDR3 sequence: CASSPQFRLASYNEQFF. CDR3 nucleotides: TGTGCCAGCAGCCCTCAATTTCGACTAGCGTCCTACAATGAGCAGTTCTTC.

The V call is TRBV2, the J call TRBJ2-3; 7 bases align to TRBD2. Germline trimming cut 6 bases from V and 4 bases from J; bases unmatched to any gene: 13. The V gene's germline CDR1 is SNHLY and CDR2 FYNNEI. The CDR3 is made up of 16 amino acids. The CDR3 spells CASRGLGEGHSDTQYF. The CDR3 nucleotides read TGTGCCAGCAGGGGGTTAGGGGAGGGCCATTCAGATACGCAGTATTTT.

V and J are TRBV2 and TRBJ2-1, with 13 bases fitting TRBD2. The junction had 5 bases not matched to a gene; V was cut back by 5 bases and J by 4 bases. The CDR3 is 16 amino acids. Germline-derived CDR1 and CDR2 are SNHLY and FYNNEI. The CDR3, as DNA: TGTGCCAGCAGTTTCGGACTAGCGGGAGTTTACAATGAGCAGTTCTTC. This gives the protein CASSFGLAGVYNEQFF.

V gene TRBV7-2 combines with J gene TRBJ2-1, with unresolved D. This CDR3 has 13 amino acids. V shed 2 bases and J shed 9 bases, with 11 bases lying between them. The V gene's germline CDR1 is SGHTA and CDR2 FQGNSA. The CDR3 spells CASSLLPTAEQFF. CDR3 coding DNA: TGTGCCAGCAGCTTACTTCCCACTGCTGAGCAGTTCTTC.

V is TRBV29-1 and J is TRBJ1-2; tentatively, D is TRBD1 (5 bases). The CDR3 consists of 13 residues. Trimming took 7 bases from V and 0 from J, leaving 12 bases between them. The germline V gene has CDR1 SQVTM and CDR2 ANQGSEA. The CDR3 sequence: CSGMGLSNYGYTF. The DNA of the CDR3 is TGCAGCGGGATGGGACTTTCTAACTATGGCTACACCTTC. Complete variable domain (other parts from reference TRBV29-1 and TRBJ1-2): SAVISQKPSRDICQRGTSLTIQCQVDSQVTMMFWYRQQPGQSLTLIATANQGSEATYESGFVIDKFPISRPNLTFSTLTVSNMSPEDSSIYLCSGMGLSNYGYTFGSGTRLTVV.

This chain uses TRBV5-4 with TRBJ2-2; TRBD1 might be the D (6 bases). The CDR3 has 14 residues. Germline CDR1 is SGHNT and CDR2 is YYREEE (reference sequence). V shed 5 bases and J shed 7 bases, with 15 bases lying between them. CDR3 nucleotides: TGTGCCAGCAGGGATATAGGGGGTGACGGGGAGCTGTTTTTT. Translating gives CASRDIGGDGELFF.

The rearrangement joins TRBV5-4 to TRBJ2-7; D unclear. CDR3 length: 11 residues. The V and J ends lost 1 base and 5 bases respectively, with 4 bases between them. Germline V lookup: CDR1 SGHNT, CDR2 YYREEE (reference sequence). The CDR3 protein is CASSLSHEQYF. CDR3 sequence (DNA): TGTGCCAGCAGCTTGTCACACGAGCAGTACTTC.

There are a few counts of this clone. The V and J genes are TRBV6-4 and TRBJ2-1, with D uncertain. There are 14 residues in the CDR3. V was pared by 0 bases and J by 7 bases, with 10 bases between. Per germline, CDR1 MRHNA and CDR2 SNTAGT. The CDR3 DNA is TGTGCCAGCAGTGACTCGCGATTTTCTAATGAGCAGTTCTTC. Translation: CASSDSRFSNEQFF.

This clone was picked up many times. One end of the junction varies from germline; a read error may be responsible. The chain combines TRBV4-2 with TRBJ2-1, with D tentatively TRBD2 (6 bases). Germline V gives CDR1 LGHNA, CDR2 YNFKEQ. The CDR3 sequence is 16 residues long. The CDR3 loop is CASSQGVGGSFNEQFF. The CDR3 DNA follows: TGTGCCAGCAGCCAAGGGGTGGGAGGATCCTTCAATGAGCAGTTCTTC.

In this sample, this clone turned up once. Here the CDR3 reads CASSSEIKRSYEQYF. The CDR3 DNA reads as TGTGCCAGCAGTTCTGAGATCAAGCGGTCCTACGAGCAGTACTTC. The V and J genes are TRBV28 and TRBJ2-7; tentative D call: TRBD2 (5 bases). The V gene lost 4 bases and the J gene lost 1 base, with 14 bases spanning the gap. The CDR3 contains 15 residues. Germline CDR1 and CDR2: MDHEN and SYDVKM.

V usage is TRBV6-1 and J usage is TRBJ2-7; no definite D call. With 2 bases removed from V and 2 bases from J, the gap between germline ends came to 19 bases. This CDR3 has 17 amino acids. Germline loops: CDR1 MNHNS, CDR2 SASEGT. In DNA, the CDR3 is TGTGCCAGCAGTGAACTCCTAAAAAAGACAAAGCCCTACGAGCAGTACTTC. Protein sequence: CASSELLKKTKPYEQYF.

The rearrangement uses TRBV14 and TRBJ1-2, with TRBD1 as a possible D gene (6 bases). V was clipped by 1 base and J by 7 bases, with 13 bases between them. This CDR3 has 14 residues. Germline CDR1 SGHDN, CDR2 FVKESK. CDR3: CASSQVFRGGGYTF. The DNA for the CDR3 is TGTGCCAGCAGCCAAGTATTCAGGGGTGGTGGCTACACCTTC.

This chain joins TRBV5-1 and TRBJ2-6, with D perhaps assigned TRBD1 or TRBD2 (5 bases each). Germline loops: CDR1 SGHRS, CDR2 YFSETQ. The CDR3 has 17 residues. V dropped 4 bases and J dropped 0 bases, with 14 bases sitting between them. CDR3: CASSEIRDRSGANVLTF. The CDR3 DNA follows: TGCGCCAGCAGCGAAATCAGGGACCGCTCTGGGGCCAACGTCCTGACTTTC. The variable domain in full, completed from reference TRBV5-1 and TRBJ2-6, reads KAGVTQTPRYLIKTRGQQVTLSCSPISGHRSVSWYQQTPGQGLQFLFEYFSETQRNKGNFPGRFSGRQFSNSRSEMNVSTLELGDSALYLCASSEIRDRSGANVLTFGAGSRLTVL.

The genes are TRBV21-1 and TRBJ2-7; the table's TRBD2 call for D was not verified on the DNA. TRBV21-1 is deemed a pseudogene. The CDR3 sequence is 16 residues long. CDR3 protein: CASSIAPRAGSYEQYF. DNA for the CDR3: TGTGCCAGCAGCATAGCCCCACGCGCGGGATCTTACGAGCAGTACTTC.

For the CDR3, the DNA is TGCAGCGTTGTAGCCAGGGGGCACGCCGGGGAGCTGTTTTTT. It translates to CSVVARGHAGELFF. The chain uses TRBV29-1 and TRBJ2-2; TRBD1 agrees at 8 bases. J gave up 6 bases and V 4 bases, and 7 bases lay outside the gene matches. This CDR3 comprises 14 residues. CDR1 is SQVTM, CDR2 ANQGSEA, per germline.

The chain has TRBV10-2 and TRBJ2-7, with D unresolved. CDR3 length equals 15 residues. Trimming removed 8 bases from V and 5 bases from J, with 22 bases in between. Germline V lookup: CDR1 WSHSY, CDR2 SAAADI. CDR3 bases: TGCGCCAGCTCGCTCAGGCCCGTTTCTTTCGACGAGCAGTACTTC. Translation: CASSLRPVSFDEQYF.

The chain joins TRBV19 to TRBJ2-7; tentative D call: TRBD1 (6 bases). Germline V gene lookup returns CDR1 LNHDA and CDR2 SQIVND (reference sequence). The CDR3 sequence is 13 residues long. Trimming removed 9 bases at V and 7 bases at J, with 19 bases between. CDR3 residues: CASTLEAGDEQYF. The CDR3 coding sequence is TGTGCCAGCACGCTCGAGGCAGGGGATGAGCAGTACTTC.

This sequence joins TRBV7-9 and TRBJ2-5, with 9 bases lining up with TRBD1. Unmatched junction bases numbered 19, after V lost 7 bases and J lost 1 base. The CDR3 is 19 amino acids. Germline values: CDR1 SEHNR, CDR2 FQNEAQ (reference sequence). CDR3 sequence: CASTRLGQGNSILQETQYF. The CDR3 coding sequence is TGTGCCAGCACCAGGTTGGGACAGGGCAACTCAATTCTCCAAGAGACCCAGTACTTC.

A remark on this clone: This sample includes further DNA sequences coding for the same CDR3. The genes are TRBV27 and TRBJ2-1; weak D call: TRBD1 (6 bases). V lost 4 bases and J 0 bases, leaving 7 bases between the germline ends. Germline CDR1 MNHEY, CDR2 SMNVEV (reference sequence). CDR3 length: 14 residues. The CDR3 nucleotides are TGTGCCAGCAGTTCCAGGGGCTCCTACAATGAGCAGTTCTTC. The encoded protein is CASSSRGSYNEQFF.

V gene TRBV4-1 combines with J gene TRBJ2-1, with a tentative D call TRBD2 (6 bases). The CDR3 is made up of 14 amino acids. The V end lost 2 bases, the J end lost 6 bases, and 11 bases lay between the germline ends. From germline, CDR1 is MGHRA and CDR2 YSYEKL. CDR3 loop: CASSQRLVTNEQFF. CDR3 bases: TGCGCCAGCAGCCAACGACTAGTCACCAATGAGCAGTTCTTC.